A selection of T cell receptor beta chains follows, all from one sample in a study of shared clonotypes between healthy human individuals. Clones were read by immunoSEQ multiplex PCR, and TCRdb kept only the in-frame ones, dropping some. Found here are millions of clones, over 85% of them singletons; the top ten hold under 0.15%. Sequencing input: naive CD4+ T cells sorted from blood. All receptors derive from a man younger than 35 in good health. Both conserved end residues are part of each CDR3. Each record gives: V gene, clone size, J gene, D gene, CDR3 protein, CDR3 DNA. D genes are given only for firm matches. Not all rows give a size; the values are once, few, many and, for expanded clones, a class.

>TRBV10-2|-|TRBJ2-1|-
CASSGMRLGDNEQFF
TGCGCCAGCAGTGGAATGCGTCTTGGCGACAATGAGCAGTTCTTC
>TRBV4-1|-|TRBJ2-2|-
CASRHGGNTGELFF
TGCGCCAGCAGACACGGGGGGAACACCGGGGAGCTGTTTTTT
>TRBV19|-|TRBJ1-3|-
CASRWDGSSGNTIYF
TGTGCCAGTAGGTGGGACGGGAGCTCTGGAAACACCATATATTTT
>TRBV18|many|TRBJ1-6|-
CASSPPRGNSPLHF
TGTGCCAGCTCACCACCACGGGGTAATTCACCCCTCCACTTT
>TRBV11-2|-|TRBJ2-6|TRBD2
CASSLRASGQSWGANVLTF
TGTGCCAGCAGCTTAAGAGCTAGCGGACAAAGCTGGGGGGCCAACGTCCTGACTTTC
>TRBV6-1|-|TRBJ2-6|-
CASSEQGTGANVLTF
TGTGCCAGCAGTGAACAGGGCACTGGGGCCAACGTCCTGACTTTC
>TRBV15|-|TRBJ2-7|-
CATSRAQGGSGYEQYF
TGTGCCACCAGCAGGGCACAGGGAGGATCCGGCTACGAGCAGTACTTC
>TRBV7-9|-|TRBJ1-1|-
CANSGKVNTEAFF
TGTGCGAATTCCGGGAAGGTAAACACTGAAGCTTTCTTT
>TRBV11-2|-|TRBJ2-3|-
CASSPIGADTQYF
TGTGCCAGCAGCCCCATCGGGGCAGATACGCAGTATTTT
>TRBV2|-|TRBJ2-5|-
CASSGGPQETQYF
TGTGCCAGCAGTGGGGGGCCTCAAGAGACCCAGTACTTC
>TRBV18|-|TRBJ2-3|TRBD2
CASSPPGLAGARTDTQYF
TGTGCCAGCTCACCACCCGGACTAGCGGGAGCTCGCACAGATACGCAGTATTTT
>TRBV10-3|-|TRBJ1-2|-
CAIRLEGSNYGYTF
TGTGCCATCAGACTCGAGGGGTCTAACTATGGCTACACCTTC
>TRBV9|-|TRBJ1-4|-
CASSVGTPREEKLFF
TGTGCCAGCAGCGTAGGGACTCCTCGGGAGGAGAAACTGTTTTTT
>TRBV11-2|-|TRBJ1-6|-
CASSLNPAGSSYNSPLHF
TGTGCCAGCAGCTTAAACCCCGCAGGGAGCTCCTATAATTCACCCCTCCACTTT
>TRBV19|-|TRBJ1-5|TRBD1
CASSISQGVNQPQHF
TGTGCCAGTAGTATTTCACAGGGGGTGAATCAGCCCCAGCATTTT
>TRBV7-7|-|TRBJ2-5|-
CASSLEHRGTQYF
TGTGCTAGCAGCTTAGAACATCGGGGGACCCAGTACTTC
>TRBV6-5|once|TRBJ1-5|TRBD1
CASRTDRVGNQPQHF
TGTGCCAGCAGAACCGACAGGGTCGGCAATCAGCCCCAGCATTTT
>TRBV4-2|-|TRBJ2-2|-
CASSQLDVTGELFF
TGTGCCAGCAGCCAACTCGACGTGACCGGGGAGCTGTTTTTT
>TRBV15|-|TRBJ2-3|TRBD1
CATSSQGDTDTQYF
TGTGCCACCAGCAGCCAGGGGGACACAGATACGCAGTATTTT
>TRBV7-2|-|TRBJ2-5|TRBD2
CASSLGSSGYETQYF
TGTGCCAGCAGCTTAGGTTCTAGCGGATATGAGACCCAGTACTTC
>TRBV30|-|TRBJ1-2|-
CAWSVGGGWIYGYTF
TGTGCCTGGAGTGTAGGAGGGGGGTGGATCTATGGCTACACCTTC
>TRBV7-3|-|TRBJ2-6|-
CASSSGQSGANVLTF
TGTGCCAGCAGCTCTGGACAGTCTGGGGCCAACGTCCTGACTTTC
>TRBV5-1|-|TRBJ1-2|-
CASSLAGVSNYGYTF
TGCGCCAGCAGCTTGGCCGGGGTCTCTAACTATGGCTACACCTTC